The following is a TCR beta chain sequence with its context. Its target is unknown. The sample is drawn from a study of Ad26.COV2.S vaccination and SARS-CoV-2 variants. Overall study: Ad26.COV2.S given intramuscularly, once or twice 56 days apart.

Treatment defined: some 20 received Ad26.COV2.S at low or high dose, single or two shots; roughly five received placebo; per-sample allocation not given. Sampling occurred on day 63 after the first vaccine or placebo injection. Study results and caveats: Among vaccine recipients, spike-specific TCR breadth exceeded that of placebo recipients. Measures of TCR breadth and depth may have fallen short of total T cell responses.

Profiling relied on immunoSEQ multiplex PCR, and the TCRdb table lists in-frame clones only, not all of them. The data hold hundreds of thousands of clones, with 86% observed a single time. V gave up 6 bases and J gave up 2 bases, with 12 bases separating them. Germline V CDR1 and CDR2: WNHNN, SYGVQD (reference sequence). This CDR3 comprises 14 residues. The sample in question was peripheral blood, obtained in a trial of Ad26.COV2.S vaccine versus placebo. The rearrangement uses TRBV10-1 and TRBJ2-3; tentatively, D is TRBD1 (5 bases). The receptor comes from a person aged 18 to 65 who received the Ad26.COV2.S COVID-19 vaccine or a placebo. The CDR3 DNA reads as TGCGCCAGCAGACCCGACAGCACCACAGATACGCAGTATTTT. Protein: CASRPDSTTDTQYF.